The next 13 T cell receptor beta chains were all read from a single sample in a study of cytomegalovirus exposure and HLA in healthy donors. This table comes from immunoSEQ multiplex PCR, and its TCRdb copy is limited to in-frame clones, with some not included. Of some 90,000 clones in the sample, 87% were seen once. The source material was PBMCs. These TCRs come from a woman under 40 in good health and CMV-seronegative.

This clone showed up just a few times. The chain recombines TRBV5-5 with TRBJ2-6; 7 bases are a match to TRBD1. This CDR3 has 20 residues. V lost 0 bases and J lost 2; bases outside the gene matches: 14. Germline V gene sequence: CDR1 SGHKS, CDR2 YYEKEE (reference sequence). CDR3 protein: CASSLVPRDRVGPGANVLTF. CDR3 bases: TGTGCCAGCAGCTTGGTTCCCCGCGACAGGGTAGGGCCTGGGGCCAACGTCCTGACTTTC.

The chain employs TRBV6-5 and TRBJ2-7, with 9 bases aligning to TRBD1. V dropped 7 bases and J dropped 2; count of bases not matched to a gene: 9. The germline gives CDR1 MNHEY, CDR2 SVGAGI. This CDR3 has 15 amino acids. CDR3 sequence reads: CASTPSTGGTYEQYF. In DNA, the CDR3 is TGTGCCAGCACCCCTTCGACAGGGGGGACCTACGAGCAGTACTTC.

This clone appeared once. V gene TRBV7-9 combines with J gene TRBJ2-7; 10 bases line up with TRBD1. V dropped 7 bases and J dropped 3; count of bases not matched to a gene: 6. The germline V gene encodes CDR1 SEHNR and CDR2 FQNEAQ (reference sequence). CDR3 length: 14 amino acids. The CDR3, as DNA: TGTGCCAGCACTCAGGGACAGGGGATCTACGAGCAGTACTTC. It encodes CASTQGQGIYEQYF.

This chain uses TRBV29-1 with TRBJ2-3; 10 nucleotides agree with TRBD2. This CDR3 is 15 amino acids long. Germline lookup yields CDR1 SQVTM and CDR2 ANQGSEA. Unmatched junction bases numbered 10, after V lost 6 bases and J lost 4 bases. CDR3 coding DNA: TGCAGCGTGAATAGCGGGGGGAGCAAAGCAGATACGCAGTATTTT. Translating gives CSVNSGGSKADTQYF.

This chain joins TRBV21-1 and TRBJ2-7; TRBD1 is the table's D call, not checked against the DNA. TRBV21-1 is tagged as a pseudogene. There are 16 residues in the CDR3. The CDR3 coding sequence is TGTGCCAGCAGCAAAGGGGCCGGCAACTTCTCCTACGAGCAGTACTTC. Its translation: CASSKGAGNFSYEQYF.

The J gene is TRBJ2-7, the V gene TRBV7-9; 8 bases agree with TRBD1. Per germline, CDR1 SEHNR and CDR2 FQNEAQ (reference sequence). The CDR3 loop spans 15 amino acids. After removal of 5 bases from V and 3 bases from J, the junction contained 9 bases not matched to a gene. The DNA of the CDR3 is TGTGCCAGCAGCCCTTTCGGGACAGGAAACTACGAGCAGTACTTC. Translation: CASSPFGTGNYEQYF.

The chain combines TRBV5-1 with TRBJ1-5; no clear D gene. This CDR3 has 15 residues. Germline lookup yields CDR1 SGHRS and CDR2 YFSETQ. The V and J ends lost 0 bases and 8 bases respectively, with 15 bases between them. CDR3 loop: CASSLAGDGSKPQHF. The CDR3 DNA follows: TGCGCCAGCAGCTTGGCAGGCGATGGGTCCAAGCCCCAGCATTTT.

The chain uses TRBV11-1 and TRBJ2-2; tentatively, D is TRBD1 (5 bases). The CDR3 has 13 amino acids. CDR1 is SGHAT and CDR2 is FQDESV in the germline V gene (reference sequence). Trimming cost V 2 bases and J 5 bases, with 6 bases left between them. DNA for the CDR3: TGTGCCAGCAGCTTACGACAGACCGGGGAGCTGTTTTTT. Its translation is CASSLRQTGELFF.

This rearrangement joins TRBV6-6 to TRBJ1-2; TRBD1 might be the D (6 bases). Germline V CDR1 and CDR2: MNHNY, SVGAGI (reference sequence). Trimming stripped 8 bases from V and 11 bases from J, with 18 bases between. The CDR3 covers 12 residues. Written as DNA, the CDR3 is TGTGCCAGCCACTTAAATGATAGGGGGTACACCTTC. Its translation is CASHLNDRGYTF.

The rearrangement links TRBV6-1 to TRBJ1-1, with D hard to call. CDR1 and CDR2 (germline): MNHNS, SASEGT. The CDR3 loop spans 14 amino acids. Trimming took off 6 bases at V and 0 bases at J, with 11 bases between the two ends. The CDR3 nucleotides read TGTGCCAGCAGGAGGCATCCTTTGAACACTGAAGCTTTCTTT. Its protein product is CASRRHPLNTEAFF.

CDR3 loop: CASSGPNSYEQYF. The CDR3 nucleotides read TGTGCCAGCAGCGGGCCAAACTCCTACGAGCAGTACTTC. V usage is TRBV9 and J usage is TRBJ2-7; D is ambiguous. The CDR3 spans 13 residues. Germline loops: CDR1 SGDLS, CDR2 YYNGEE. Trimming stripped 3 bases from V and 0 bases from J, with 7 bases between.

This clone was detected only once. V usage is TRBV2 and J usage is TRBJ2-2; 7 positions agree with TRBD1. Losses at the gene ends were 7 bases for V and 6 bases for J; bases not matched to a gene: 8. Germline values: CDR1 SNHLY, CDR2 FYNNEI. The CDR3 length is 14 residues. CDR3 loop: CASTYLTGAGELFF. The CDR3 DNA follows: TGTGCCAGCACTTACCTTACAGGGGCCGGGGAGCTGTTTTTT.

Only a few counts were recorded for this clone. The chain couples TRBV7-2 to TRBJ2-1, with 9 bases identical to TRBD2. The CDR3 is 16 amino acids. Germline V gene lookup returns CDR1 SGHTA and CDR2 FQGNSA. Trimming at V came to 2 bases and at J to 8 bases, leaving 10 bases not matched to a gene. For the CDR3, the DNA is TGTGCCAGCAGCTTAACTGGGCTAGCGGGGAGATATGAGCAGTTCTTC. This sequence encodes CASSLTGLAGRYEQFF.